This entry lists 27 T cell receptor beta chains sequenced from one sample in a study of T cell responses to AZD1222 COVID-19 vaccine. The method was immunoSEQ multiplex PCR; TCRdb's version includes in-frame clones alone and lacks a portion of them. The table records fewer than 110,000 clones, about 92% of them present only once. The material was peripheral blood, obtained 28 days after the second AZD1222 dose. These receptors were taken from an adult who received the AZD1222 COVID-19 vaccine.

The DNA of the CDR3 is TGTGCCAGCAGCATCACTGGACTAGCGGGAGACTACGAGCAGTACTTC. Its translation: CASSITGLAGDYEQYF. J is TRBJ2-7 and V is TRBV9; 13 bases match TRBD2. Germline V gene lookup returns CDR1 SGDLS and CDR2 YYNGEE. Trimming removed 4 bases from V and 3 bases from J; junction bases left unmatched: 7. The CDR3 loop spans 16 amino acids.

The gene calls are TRBV3-1 (or the pseudogene TRBV3-2) and TRBJ2-1; TRBD2 matches 15 bases. The V and J ends lost 4 bases and 6 bases, in that order; junction bases with no gene match: 7. The CDR3 spans 17 residues. Germline CDR1 is LGHDT and CDR2 is YNNKEL (reference sequence). CDR3 loop: CASSLGLAGGQCNEQFF. The CDR3 DNA is TGTGCCAGCAGCCTGGGACTAGCGGGAGGTCAGTGCAATGAGCAGTTCTTC.

The chain recombines TRBV9 with TRBJ1-3; D might be TRBD1 (5 bases). V lost 4 bases to trimming and J lost 4 bases, with 21 bases between them. The V gene's germline CDR1 is SGDLS and CDR2 YYNGEE. There are 17 residues in the CDR3. This CDR3 reads CASSPRQPKIAGNTIYF. The CDR3 region has the DNA TGTGCCAGCAGCCCTCGACAGCCCAAGATTGCAGGAAACACCATATATTTT.

This chain joins TRBV4-3 and TRBJ1-2; D may be TRBD1 (6 bases). CDR3 length: 16 amino acids. With 1 base removed from V and 7 bases from J, the gap between germline ends came to 19 bases. Germline CDR1 reads LGHNA; CDR2 reads YSLEER. The CDR3: CASSQVGGLEPTGYTF. CDR3 in DNA: TGCGCCAGCAGCCAAGTGGGGGGCCTGGAACCGACTGGCTACACCTTC.

The rearrangement links TRBV18 to TRBJ2-5, with D perhaps matching TRBD2 (6 bases). CDR3 size: 16 residues. Germline V gene data show CDR1 as KGHSH and CDR2 as LQKENI. V gave up 3 bases and J gave up 2 bases, with 16 bases separating them. The CDR3 bases are TGTGCCAGCTCACCTAGACTAGTGACTCCTCAAGAGACCCAGTACTTC. The encoded protein is CASSPRLVTPQETQYF.

V gene TRBV6-2 or TRBV6-3 combines with J gene TRBJ2-3; TRBD2 matches 8 bases. This CDR3 is built from 14 residues. Germline-derived CDR1 and CDR2 are MNHEY and SVGEGT. Unmatched junction bases numbered 4, after V lost 6 bases and J lost 2 bases. CDR3 region: CASSGLADTDTQYF. CDR3 sequence (DNA): TGTGCCAGCAGCGGACTAGCAGACACAGATACGCAGTATTTT.

The V and J genes are TRBV19 and TRBJ2-1; D unresolved. Trimming pared 5 bases from V and 4 bases from J, leaving 12 bases between. Germline V gives CDR1 LNHDA, CDR2 SQIVND (reference sequence). The CDR3 has 14 residues. CDR3 nucleotides: TGTGCCAGTAGTCTAGGCCTTGAATACAATGAGCAGTTCTTC. Protein sequence: CASSLGLEYNEQFF.

The chain uses TRBV27 and TRBJ2-7, with TRBD1 matching 8 bases. J gave up 3 bases and V 6 bases, and 10 bases lay outside the gene matches. Per germline, CDR1 MNHEY and CDR2 SMNVEV (reference sequence). The CDR3 covers 15 residues. For the CDR3, the DNA is TGTGCCAGCAGACAAGGACAGGGCATATACTACGAGCAGTACTTC. This encodes CASRQGQGIYYEQYF.

The chain uses TRBV3-1 (or the pseudogene TRBV3-2) and TRBJ2-7; D might be TRBD1 or TRBD2, each matching 5 bases. CDR1 is LGHDT and CDR2 is YNNKEL in the germline V gene (reference sequence). With 6 bases removed from V and 6 bases from J, the gap between germline ends came to 24 bases. The CDR3 is 16 amino acids. This CDR3 is CASSKTPGTVPPEQYF. CDR3 bases: TGTGCCAGCAGTAAAACCCCCGGGACCGTCCCCCCCGAGCAGTACTTC.

The genes are TRBV11-2 and TRBJ1-4; D not certain. Germline V CDR1 and CDR2: SGHAT, FQNNGV. Trimming cost V 2 bases and J 4 bases, with 14 bases left between them. This CDR3 is 16 amino acids long. CDR3 region: CASSLPTIGLNEKLFF. The CDR3 DNA sequence: TGTGCCAGCAGCTTACCAACTATCGGACTTAATGAAAAACTGTTTTTT.

The genes are TRBV10-3 and TRBJ2-1; 7 positions match TRBD1. J gave up 9 bases and V 3 bases, and 11 bases lay outside the gene matches. The CDR3 runs 15 residues. The germline gives CDR1 ENHRY, CDR2 SYGVKD. CDR3 nucleotide sequence: TGTGCCATCAGTGACCTACAGGGGAATCACGGTGAGCAGTTCTTC. Amino acids: CAISDLQGNHGEQFF.

This chain uses TRBV15 with TRBJ1-6; TRBD1 matches at 7 bases. Germline V lookup: CDR1 LNHNV, CDR2 YYDKDF (reference sequence). This CDR3 contains 14 residues. Trimming cost V 0 bases and J 16 bases; bases outside gene matches: 9. CDR3 sequence (DNA): TGTGCCACCAGCAGAGATCTCGGGCAGGGGGGACTCCACTTT. This gives the protein CATSRDLGQGGLHF.

This clone was recorded only once. The gene calls are TRBV12-3 or TRBV12-4 and TRBJ1-1; D is unclear. The CDR3 is made up of 13 amino acids. The germline V and J ends were trimmed by 3 bases and 1 base, with 6 bases remaining between them. CDR3 nucleotide sequence: TGTGCCAGCAGTTTTCATCGGAACACTGAAGCTTTCTTT. Protein: CASSFHRNTEAFF.

The V gene is TRBV6-1, the J gene TRBJ2-3; 7 bases fit TRBD2. Trimming took 3 bases from V and 2 from J; bases not matched to a gene: 5. Germline V lookup: CDR1 MNHNS, CDR2 SASEGT. CDR3 size: 15 residues. The CDR3 spells CASSERRGTTDTQYF. As DNA, the CDR3 is TGTGCCAGCAGTGAGCGGCGGGGGACCACAGATACGCAGTATTTT.

The chain joins TRBV5-1 to TRBJ2-7; D unresolved. Germline V gene data show CDR1 as SGHRS and CDR2 as YFSETQ. V was cut by 0 bases and J by 5 bases, with 6 bases left in between. The CDR3 loop spans 12 amino acids. CDR3 amino acids: CASSLEGHEQYF. CDR3 coding DNA: TGCGCCAGCAGCTTGGAAGGGCACGAGCAGTACTTC.

J is TRBJ2-7 and V is TRBV7-9; D might be TRBD1 (6 bases). This CDR3 has 14 residues. Trimming pared 5 bases from V and 0 bases from J, leaving 11 bases between. Germline CDR1 and CDR2: SEHNR and FQNEAQ (reference sequence). The CDR3 DNA reads TGTGCCAGCAGCCCGAGGGGGAGCTCCTACGAGCAGTACTTC. Translation gives CASSPRGSSYEQYF.

This chain uses TRBV20-1 with TRBJ2-3; weak D call: TRBD2 (6 bases). The V end was cut by 3 bases, the J end by 3 bases, with 25 bases between. Germline CDR1 reads DFQATT; CDR2 reads SNEGSKA (reference sequence). The CDR3 contains 18 residues. The CDR3 DNA is TGCAGTGCTAGTGGTAGCGAGGGACTCCTGAGGCTTACAGATACGCAGTATTTT. Translation gives CSASGSEGLLRLTDTQYF.

This clone was observed once. This chain uses TRBV7-6 with TRBJ1-1; D possibly corresponds to TRBD1 (5 bases). CDR1 and CDR2 (germline): SGHVS, FNYEAQ. CDR3 length equals 18 residues. V was cut by 7 bases and J by 1 base, with 25 bases left in between. CDR3 sequence reads: CASTSRGTRMFRNTEAFF. The CDR3 DNA is TGTGCCAGCACCTCACGCGGGACCAGGATGTTCAGGAACACTGAAGCTTTCTTT.

The gene calls are TRBV2 and TRBJ2-3; no clear D gene. CDR1 and CDR2 from the germline V gene are SNHLY and FYNNEI. V was cut by 6 bases and J by 2 bases, with 3 bases left in between. This CDR3 comprises 11 residues. For the CDR3, the DNA is TGTGCCAGCAGGTTCACAGATACGCAGTATTTT. This encodes CASRFTDTQYF.

The chain uses TRBV30 and TRBJ2-3, with D hard to call. The CDR3 totals 13 residues. V lost 0 bases and J 3 bases, leaving 7 bases between the germline ends. Germline V gives CDR1 GTSNPN, CDR2 SVGIG (reference sequence). The CDR3 protein is CAWSVRGTDTQYF. The DNA of the CDR3 is TGTGCCTGGAGTGTACGAGGAACAGATACGCAGTATTTT.

This clone turned up a few times. The chain carries TRBV4-1 and TRBJ1-4; 7 bases match TRBD1. The V segment lost 2 bases and the J segment 8 bases; nucleotides outside the gene matches: 8. Germline values: CDR1 MGHRA, CDR2 YSYEKL. There are 15 residues in the CDR3. The CDR3 bases are TGCGCCAGCAGCCAAAGCAGGACAGGTCCCGAAAAACTGTTTTTT. This codes for CASSQSRTGPEKLFF.

The gene calls are TRBV29-1 and TRBJ2-1; either TRBD1 or TRBD2 may supply D (5 bases each). Germline values: CDR1 SQVTM, CDR2 ANQGSEA. This CDR3 is built from 18 residues. Trimming stripped 0 bases from V and 0 bases from J, with 18 bases between. The CDR3 DNA reads as TGCAGCGTTGAAGATCTTAGGGGACGCCGGTCCTCCTACAATGAGCAGTTCTTC. Translating it yields CSVEDLRGRRSSYNEQFF.

The rearrangement links TRBV6-5 to TRBJ1-1; D is unresolved. CDR3 length equals 14 residues. In germline, CDR1 is MNHEY, CDR2 SVGAGI. Trimming took off 2 bases at V and 1 base at J, with 8 bases between the two ends. CDR3 sequence reads: CASSYRQWNTEAFF. CDR3 coding DNA: TGTGCCAGCAGTTACAGGCAGTGGAACACTGAAGCTTTCTTT.

The chain couples TRBV7-3 to TRBJ2-5; 9 bases are a match to TRBD2. This CDR3 comprises 15 residues. In germline, CDR1 is SGHTA, CDR2 FQGTGA. V dropped 2 bases and J dropped 3; count of bases not matched to a gene: 4. In DNA, the CDR3 is TGTGCCAGCAGCTTATCCGCGGGAGGGGAAGAGACCCAGTACTTC. Encoded protein: CASSLSAGGEETQYF. The full variable domain, completed using reference TRBV7-3 and TRBJ2-5, is GAGVSQTPSNKVTEKGKYVELRCDPISGHTALYWYRQSLGQGPEFLIYFQGTGAADDSGLPNDRFFAVRPEGSVSTLKIQRTERGDSAVYLCASSLSAGGEETQYFGPGTRLLVL.

J is TRBJ2-7 and V is TRBV5-4; D perhaps matches TRBD2 (5 bases). V lost 1 base, J lost 4 bases, and 12 bases lay in between. Germline-derived CDR1 and CDR2 are SGHNT and YYREEE (reference sequence). The CDR3 has 14 amino acids. The CDR3 DNA follows: TGTGCCAGCAGCTTGCAGGCCGAGGGTTACGAGCAGTACTTC. Translating gives CASSLQAEGYEQYF.

The chain links TRBV10-1 to TRBJ2-1, with 8 bases identical to TRBD2. Trimming at V came to 8 bases and at J to 0 bases, leaving 21 bases not matched to a gene. CDR3 length equals 20 residues. Germline lookup yields CDR1 WNHNN and CDR2 SYGVQD (reference sequence). The CDR3 sequence is CASGLAGQPTALGSYNEQFF. Here the CDR3 DNA reads TGCGCCAGCGGGCTAGCGGGCCAACCTACGGCCCTGGGCTCCTACAATGAGCAGTTCTTC.

CDR3 sequence (DNA): TGTGCCTGGACAGGGTTTGAAAAACTGTTTTTT. This encodes CAWTGFEKLFF. The rearrangement joins TRBV30 to TRBJ1-4; weak D call: TRBD1 (5 bases). The CDR3 loop spans 11 amino acids. Germline V lookup: CDR1 GTSNPN, CDR2 SVGIG (reference sequence). Deletions cut 4 bases from V and 7 bases from J, with 7 bases between.